This T cell receptor (beta chain) was observed in a study of shared clonotypes between healthy human individuals. Method: immunoSEQ multiplex PCR; TCRdb's copy keeps in-frame clones and lacks some. Here the sample spans nearly 2 million clones, around 96% being singletons. CD8 cells classed as naive were CD45RO-negative and positively selected for CCR7, excluding terminally differentiated effector memory CD45RA+ cells. The donors were all Caucasian adults (living in Nashville, Tennessee). The sample was naive CD8+ T cells sorted from blood. This receptor was identified in a young man in good health.

The CDR3 nucleotides read TGTGCCAGCAGCTTGCGGGACAGCCTCACCGGGGAGCTGTTTTTT. Protein sequence: CASSLRDSLTGELFF. The rearrangement links TRBV7-9 to TRBJ2-2; a possible D gene is TRBD1 (7 bases). With 3 bases removed from V and 4 bases from J, the gap between germline ends came to 12 bases. Germline values: CDR1 SEHNR, CDR2 FQNEAQ (reference sequence). The CDR3 extends over 15 amino acids.